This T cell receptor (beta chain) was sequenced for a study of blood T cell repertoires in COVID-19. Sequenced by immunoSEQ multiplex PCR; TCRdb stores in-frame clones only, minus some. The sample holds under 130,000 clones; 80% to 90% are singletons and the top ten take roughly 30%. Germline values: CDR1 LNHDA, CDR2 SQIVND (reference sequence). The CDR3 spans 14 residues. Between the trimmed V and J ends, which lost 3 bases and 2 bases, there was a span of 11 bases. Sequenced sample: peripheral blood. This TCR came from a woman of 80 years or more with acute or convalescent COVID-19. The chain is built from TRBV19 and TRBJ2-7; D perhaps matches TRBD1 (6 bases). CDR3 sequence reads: CASSIGTPTYEQYF. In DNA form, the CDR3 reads TGTGCCAGTAGTATTGGGACACCGACCTACGAGCAGTACTTC. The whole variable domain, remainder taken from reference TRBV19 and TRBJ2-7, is DGGITQSPKYLFRKEGQNVTLSCEQNLNHDAMYWYRQDPGQGLRLIYYSQIVNDFQKGDIAEGYSVSREKKESFPLTVTSAQKNPTAFYLCASSIGTPTYEQYFGPGTRLTVT.